Listed below are T cell receptor beta chains from one sample, sequenced in a study of shared clonotypes between healthy human individuals. The data were produced by immunoSEQ multiplex PCR, yet TCRdb's version contains in-frame clones alone and is incomplete. Counted here are approximately 1,500,000 clones, 95% to 99% occurring once; the ten biggest clones make up approximately 0.44%. Sequencing input: naive CD4+ T cells sorted from blood. The receptors derive from a man in his thirties or forties in good health. CDR3s include the opening cysteine and the closing phenylalanine or tryptophan. D genes are given only for firm matches. Expanded clones are given a class, and other clones once, few, many or no size at all.

d_call	j_call	v_call	clone_size	cdr3_aa	cdr3_nt
NA	TRBJ2-5	TRBV5-1	NA	CASSLFQAEETQYF	TGCGCCAGCAGCTTGTTTCAGGCCGAAGAGACCCAGTACTTC
NA	TRBJ1-5	TRBV18	NA	CASSPDRNNQPQHF	TGTGCCAGCTCTCCAGACAGGAATAATCAGCCCCAGCATTTT
NA	TRBJ2-3	TRBV28	NA	CASSLSGPSTDTQYF	TGTGCCAGCAGTTTATCGGGACCCAGCACAGATACGCAGTATTTT
NA	TRBJ2-3	TRBV5-1	NA	CASRSEDTQYF	TGCGCCAGCAGGAGCGAGGATACGCAGTATTTT
TRBD1	TRBJ2-1	TRBV6-1	NA	CASRGTGSYNEQFF	TGTGCCAGCAGAGGGACAGGCTCCTACAATGAGCAGTTCTTC
NA	TRBJ2-7	TRBV5-1	once	CASSLAPNRDRKTYEQYF	TGCGCCAGCAGCTTGGCCCCCAACCGGGACCGCAAAACCTACGAGCAGTACTTC
TRBD2	TRBJ2-1	TRBV7-2	NA	CASSLALRLAGGPGSYNEQFF	TGTGCCAGCAGCTTAGCGCTGCGGCTAGCGGGAGGGCCTGGTTCCTACAATGAGCAGTTCTTC
NA	TRBJ2-7	TRBV5-1	NA	CASSMTSFHEQYF	TGCGCCAGCAGCATGACTAGTTTCCACGAGCAGTACTTC
NA	TRBJ2-7	TRBV13	NA	CASSLTPDEQYF	TGTGCCAGCAGCTTAACACCCGACGAGCAGTACTTC
NA	TRBJ1-4	TRBV5-4	NA	CASSKDGQGKLFF	TGTGCCAGCAGCAAAGACGGCCAGGGAAAACTGTTTTTT
NA	TRBJ2-2	TRBV7-9	NA	CASSFLWTLEGTGELFF	TGTGCCAGCAGCTTTCTATGGACCCTCGAGGGTACCGGGGAGCTGTTTTTT
NA	TRBJ2-7	TRBV27	NA	CASSFRGGEQYF	TGTGCCAGCAGCTTCAGGGGAGGCGAGCAGTACTTC
NA	TRBJ2-1	TRBV5-6	once	CASEEATYNEQFF	TGTGCCAGCGAGGAAGCGACCTACAATGAGCAGTTCTTC
TRBD1	TRBJ2-7	TRBV11-2	NA	CASSLGQATLYEQYF	TGTGCCAGCAGCTTGGGACAGGCTACCCTCTACGAGCAGTACTTC
TRBD1	TRBJ2-5	TRBV5-1	NA	CASSTQTGEEETQYF	TGCGCCAGCAGCACCCAGACAGGGGAGGAAGAGACCCAGTACTTC
TRBD1	TRBJ1-3	TRBV7-6	NA	CASSLERDSSGNTIYF	TGTGCCAGCAGCTTAGAAAGGGACAGCTCTGGAAACACCATATATTTT
NA	TRBJ1-4	TRBV5-1	NA	CASSLRGAAEKLFF	TGCGCCAGCAGCTTGCGGGGAGCGGCTGAAAAACTGTTTTTT
NA	TRBJ1-5	TRBV2	once	CASRERQATGPQHF	TGTGCCAGCAGAGAAAGACAAGCCACTGGGCCCCAGCATTTT
TRBD1	TRBJ2-7	TRBV5-1	NA	CASTPGGGFEQYF	TGCGCCAGCACCCCAGGGGGCGGGTTCGAGCAGTACTTC
TRBD1	TRBJ2-1	TRBV18	NA	CASSPRQGGNEQFF	TGTGCCAGCTCACCACGACAGGGTGGCAATGAGCAGTTCTTC
NA	TRBJ2-3	TRBV18	once	CASSPDLSSTDTQYF	TGTGCCAGCTCACCCGACTTATCTAGCACAGATACGCAGTATTTT
NA	TRBJ2-1	TRBV10-1	NA	CASSTGLSANNEQFF	TGCGCCAGCAGTACGGGACTTTCGGCGAACAATGAGCAGTTCTTC
TRBD2	TRBJ2-1	TRBV18	NA	CASSPFAGGPGDEQFF	TGTGCCAGCTCACCATTCGCGGGAGGGCCTGGCGATGAGCAGTTCTTC
TRBD1	TRBJ2-1	TRBV11-2	NA	CASSLWDRYNEQFF	TGTGCCAGCAGCCTATGGGACAGATACAATGAGCAGTTCTTC
NA	TRBJ2-1	TRBV29-1	NA	CSSRTNEQFF	TGCAGCTCCCGCACCAATGAGCAGTTCTTC
NA	TRBJ1-1	TRBV19	NA	CASSIEGESEAFF	TGTGCCAGTAGTATCGAGGGAGAAAGTGAAGCTTTCTTT
TRBD2	TRBJ2-1	TRBV19	NA	CASSISGGSSYNEQFF	TGTGCCAGTAGTATATCGGGGGGGAGCTCCTACAATGAGCAGTTCTTC
NA	TRBJ1-5	TRBV2	NA	CASSETGPRQPQHF	TGTGCCAGCAGTGAAACGGGGCCTCGTCAGCCCCAGCATTTT
NA	TRBJ2-7	TRBV11-2	once	CASSLDLGYAYEQYF	TGTGCCAGCAGCTTAGATCTGGGCTACGCGTACGAGCAGTACTTC
NA	TRBJ2-1	TRBV7-2	NA	CASSLEPGNEQFF	TGTGCCAGCAGCTTAGAACCAGGGAATGAGCAGTTCTTC
NA	TRBJ2-3	TRBV5-1	NA	CASSGPSGTDTQYF	TGCGCCAGCAGCGGGCCGTCGGGCACAGATACGCAGTATTTT
NA	TRBJ2-5	TRBV27	NA	CASSRSGPETQYF	TGTGCCAGCAGTCGGTCTGGCCCAGAGACCCAGTACTTC
TRBD1	TRBJ2-7	TRBV11-2	NA	CASRRAGTGSSYEQYF	TGTGCCAGCAGGAGAGCCGGGACAGGGAGCTCCTACGAGCAGTACTTC
NA	TRBJ1-5	TRBV19	NA	CASSTDTDVPQHF	TGTGCCAGTTCCACCGACACGGACGTGCCCCAGCATTTT
NA	TRBJ2-3	TRBV2	NA	CASSDPDTQYF	TGTGCCAGCAGTGACCCAGATACGCAGTATTTT
NA	TRBJ2-3	TRBV4-3	NA	CASSQDRPDTQYF	TGCGCCAGCAGCCAAGACCGGCCAGATACGCAGTATTTT
TRBD2	TRBJ2-1	TRBV4-2	once	CASSTGTSGYNEQFF	TGTGCCAGCAGCACCGGGACTAGCGGTTACAATGAGCAGTTCTTC
NA	TRBJ1-1	TRBV11-2	NA	CASSLAGQRVAFF	TGTGCCAGCAGCTTAGCAGGACAGAGGGTAGCTTTCTTT
TRBD2	TRBJ2-1	TRBV5-4	NA	CASRLAGETNEQFF	TGTGCCAGCAGACTAGCGGGAGAAACCAATGAGCAGTTCTTC
TRBD2	TRBJ2-2	TRBV19	NA	CASSMIAGGPTGELFF	TGTGCCAGTAGTATGATAGCGGGAGGGCCGACCGGGGAGCTGTTTTTT
NA	TRBJ2-7	TRBV10-3	NA	CAISERGYGQYF	TGTGCCATCAGTGAGCGGGGGTACGGGCAGTACTTC
TRBD1	TRBJ1-4	TRBV9	NA	CASSREPGGWDSWNEKLFF	TGTGCCAGCAGCCGAGAGCCAGGGGGCTGGGACTCCTGGAATGAAAAACTGTTTTTT
NA	TRBJ1-2	TRBV6-5	NA	CASSYPKGYGYTF	TGTGCCAGCAGTTACCCGAAGGGTTATGGCTACACCTTC
NA	TRBJ2-2	TRBV5-6	NA	CASSSFAGELFF	TGTGCCAGCAGCTCCTTTGCCGGGGAGCTGTTTTTT
TRBD1	TRBJ1-2	TRBV10-3	NA	CAILDRGYGYTF	TGTGCCATCTTGGACAGGGGATATGGCTACACCTTC
TRBD1	TRBJ2-3	TRBV5-4	NA	CASSLGQGVTDTQYF	TGTGCCAGCAGCTTAGGACAGGGGGTCACAGATACGCAGTATTTT
TRBD1	TRBJ2-7	TRBV28	once	CASSSWTGTYEQYF	TGTGCCAGCAGTTCCTGGACAGGGACCTACGAGCAGTACTTC
NA	TRBJ2-1	TRBV9	NA	CASSVEGHSYNEQFF	TGTGCCAGCAGCGTGGAGGGACACTCCTACAATGAGCAGTTCTTC
NA	TRBJ1-3	TRBV6-1	NA	CASSEAVRGGNTIYF	TGTGCCAGCAGTGAAGCTGTCAGGGGTGGAAACACCATATATTTT